This TCR beta chain was obtained from a study of T cell changes during pregnancy in multiple sclerosis. The length of the CDR3 is 16 residues. Germline-derived CDR1 and CDR2 are SGHDT and YYEEEE. Germline trimming cut 0 bases from V and 4 bases from J; bases unmatched to any gene: 9. Using immunoSEQ multiplex PCR, the repertoire was profiled, and TCRdb retains in-frame clones only, with some absent. The table shows approximately 36,000 clones, with 88% occurring only once. The sequences come from CD8+ T cells from peripheral blood mononuclear cells, collected in the third trimester of pregnancy. The chain links TRBV5-6 to TRBJ2-5; the match to TRBD2 covers 7 bases. The receptor's source is a female donor with multiple sclerosis, enrolled in a pregnancy study. DNA of the CDR3: TGTGCCAGCAGCTTGGGTGGGCTAGCGGACCGAGAGACCCAGTACTTC. Encoded protein: CASSLGGLADRETQYF.